This TCR beta chain was sequenced during a study of blood T cell repertoires in COVID-19. TCRdb keeps only in-frame clones here, not all; method: immunoSEQ multiplex PCR. The data contain some 200,000 clones, roughly 88% of them singletons. The TCR sequence derives from a man younger than 30 with active or convalescent COVID-19. The sequenced sample consisted of peripheral blood.

The CDR3 region has the DNA TGTGCCAGCAGTTCCCCCGGGAACCCAAGCTCCTACAATGAGCAGTTCTTC. Its translation: CASSSPGNPSSYNEQFF. The V and J genes are TRBV28 and TRBJ2-1; perhaps TRBD2 as D (5 bases). This CDR3 region has 17 residues. V was trimmed by 4 bases and J by 0 bases, leaving 16 bases between them. Germline loops: CDR1 MDHEN, CDR2 SYDVKM.